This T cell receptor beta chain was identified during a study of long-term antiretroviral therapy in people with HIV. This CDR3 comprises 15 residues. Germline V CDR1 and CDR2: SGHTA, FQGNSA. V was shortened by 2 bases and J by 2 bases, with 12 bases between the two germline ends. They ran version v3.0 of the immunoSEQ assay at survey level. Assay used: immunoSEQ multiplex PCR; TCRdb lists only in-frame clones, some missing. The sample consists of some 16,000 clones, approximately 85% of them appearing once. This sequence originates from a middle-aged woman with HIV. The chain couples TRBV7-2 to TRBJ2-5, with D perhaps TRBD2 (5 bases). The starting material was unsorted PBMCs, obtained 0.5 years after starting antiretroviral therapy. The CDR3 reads CASSLLAGPQETQYF. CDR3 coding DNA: TGTGCCAGCAGCTTATTGGCGGGCCCTCAAGAGACCCAGTACTTC.